The next 23 T cell receptor beta chains were all read from a single sample in a study of blood T cell repertoires in COVID-19. Here immunoSEQ multiplex PCR was the method, and the copy in TCRdb shows in-frame clones only, minus some. The sample includes about 190,000 clones, around three quarters of them seen just once. Sequencing was performed on peripheral blood. The origin of the receptors is a man in his sixties with active or convalescent COVID-19.

This clone was seen just once. The chain uses TRBV7-6 and TRBJ2-1; 7 bases align to TRBD1. Germline loops: CDR1 SGHVS, CDR2 FNYEAQ. V trimming: 5 bases; J trimming: 6 bases; junction bases outside the gene matches: 10. The CDR3 loop spans 15 amino acids. The DNA for the CDR3 is TGTGCCAGCAGCCAATACAGGGGCCGGGTCAATGAGCAGTTCTTC. Its protein product is CASSQYRGRVNEQFF.

The chain joins TRBV4-2 to TRBJ2-3, with 11 positions matching TRBD2. Germline assignment: CDR1 LGHNA and CDR2 YNFKEQ. The CDR3 is 16 residues long. J gave up 3 bases and V 5 bases, and 7 bases lay outside the gene matches. CDR3 sequence reads: CASSSTSGVLTDTQYF. Written as DNA, the CDR3 is TGTGCCAGCAGCTCGACTAGCGGGGTCCTTACAGATACGCAGTATTTT.

The chain couples TRBV28 to TRBJ2-7; 12 bases agree with TRBD2. V trimming: 6 bases; J trimming: 2 bases; junction bases outside the gene matches: 2. This CDR3 contains 14 residues. CDR1 is MDHEN, CDR2 SYDVKM, per germline. Written as DNA, the CDR3 is TGTGCCAGCAGGACTAGCGGGAGCCCCTACGAGCAGTACTTC. This sequence encodes CASRTSGSPYEQYF.

This chain links TRBV6-5 with TRBJ1-5; tentative D call: TRBD1 (5 bases). Germline CDR1 and CDR2: MNHEY and SVGAGI. CDR3 length: 14 amino acids. Between the trimmed V and J ends, which lost 6 bases and 5 bases, there was a span of 14 bases. CDR3 amino acids: CASRLPGAYQPQHF. CDR3 coding DNA: TGTGCCAGCAGGCTCCCTGGGGCCTATCAGCCCCAGCATTTT.

The chain uses TRBV7-6 and TRBJ2-7; 8 bases agree with TRBD1. This CDR3 spans 15 amino acids. V shed 1 base and J 4 bases; nucleotides not matched to a gene: 6. Per the germline V gene, CDR1 is SGHVS and CDR2 is FNYEAQ. CDR3 sequence (DNA): TGTGCCAGCAGCTTAGGACAGTACAGGGGGTACGAGCAGTACTTC. Its protein is CASSLGQYRGYEQYF.

The table lists this clone with a few counts. The chain combines TRBV4-3 with TRBJ2-1; 7 nucleotides line up with TRBD2. Germline values: CDR1 LGHNA, CDR2 YSLEER. The CDR3 sequence is 17 residues long. The J segment lost 0 bases and the V segment lost 0 bases, leaving 5 bases of the junction unmatched. The CDR3 loop is CASSQEGAGSSYNEQFF. CDR3 coding DNA: TGCGCCAGCAGCCAAGAGGGAGCGGGAAGCTCCTACAATGAGCAGTTCTTC.

The genes are TRBV5-1 and TRBJ2-1, with 8 positions matching TRBD2. V lost 4 bases and J lost 2; bases outside the gene matches: 5. CDR1 and CDR2 from the germline V gene are SGHRS and YFSETQ. The CDR3 extends over 15 amino acids. The CDR3 region has the DNA TGCGCCAGCAGCATTAGCGGGGTGACCTACAATGAGCAGTTCTTC. It is translated as CASSISGVTYNEQFF. Based on the CDR3 plus reference TRBV5-1 and TRBJ2-1, the full variable domain is KAGVTQTPRYLIKTRGQQVTLSCSPISGHRSVSWYQQTPGQGLQFLFEYFSETQRNKGNFPGRFSGRQFSNSRSEMNVSTLELGDSALYLCASSISGVTYNEQFFGPGTRLTVL.

V and J are TRBV5-5 and TRBJ2-1; 7 nucleotides agree with TRBD1. The CDR3 is 15 amino acids. V lost 0 bases and J lost 8; bases outside the gene matches: 8. Looked up from germline, CDR1 is SGHKS and CDR2 is YYEKEE (reference sequence). The CDR3 sequence: CASSLVPGGRDEQFF. CDR3 coding DNA: TGTGCCAGCAGCTTGGTCCCAGGGGGACGGGATGAGCAGTTCTTC.

Only one count was recorded for this clone. The rearrangement uses TRBV28 and TRBJ2-3; a weak D match, TRBD2 (6 bases). This CDR3 region has 13 residues. CDR1 is MDHEN and CDR2 is SYDVKM in the germline V gene. V was shortened by 7 bases and J by 14 bases, with 22 bases between the two germline ends. CDR3 protein: CASTRPGSGYGYF. For the CDR3, the DNA is TGTGCCAGCACCCGCCCCGGGAGTGGGTATGGGTATTTT.

This chain uses TRBV18 with TRBJ1-5; 9 nucleotides agree with TRBD1. Trimming removed 6 bases from V and 5 bases from J; junction bases left unmatched: 2. Looked up from germline, CDR1 is KGHSH and CDR2 is LQKENI. CDR3 length: 13 residues. In DNA form, the CDR3 reads TGTGCCAGCTCCGACAGGGGGGATCAGCCCCAGCATTTT. Protein: CASSDRGDQPQHF.

The J gene is TRBJ1-6, the V gene TRBV3-1 (or the pseudogene TRBV3-2); D gene ambiguous. Germline values: CDR1 LGHDT, CDR2 YNNKEL (reference sequence). The CDR3 sequence is 16 residues long. V was shortened by 1 base and J by 6 bases, with 13 bases between the two germline ends. The CDR3 nucleotides read TGTGCCAGCAGCCAAGGTGTTGGAGGGTTTAATTCACCCCTCCACTTT. As protein: CASSQGVGGFNSPLHF.

The rearrangement links TRBV11-3 to TRBJ2-1; D perhaps matches TRBD2 (5 bases). Germline-derived CDR1 and CDR2 are SGHNT and YENEEA. V dropped 1 base and J dropped 0 bases, with 10 bases sitting between them. This CDR3 has 16 amino acids. This chain's CDR3 is CASSLAYGSSYNEQFF. The CDR3 bases are TGTGCCAGCAGCTTAGCCTATGGGAGCTCCTACAATGAGCAGTTCTTC.

The chain joins TRBV20-1 to TRBJ1-5; the D gene is possibly TRBD1 (6 bases). This CDR3 has 16 amino acids. The germline CDR1 and CDR2 sequences are DFQATT and SNEGSKA (reference sequence). Trimming cost V 3 bases and J 7 bases, with 22 bases left between them. DNA for the CDR3: TGCAGTGCTAGTCCTCCCAGGAGCCCGCAGGGGCAGCCCCAGCATTTT. This translates into CSASPPRSPQGQPQHF.

The genes are TRBV25-1 and TRBJ2-5; weak D call: TRBD1 (5 bases). The CDR3 spans 13 residues. Germline CDR1 MGHDK, CDR2 SYGVNS. The V and J ends lost 4 bases and 1 base respectively, with 7 bases between them. The CDR3 sequence is CASSVRGQETQYF. The CDR3 coding sequence is TGTGCCAGCAGTGTAAGGGGCCAAGAGACCCAGTACTTC.

The V gene is TRBV19, the J gene TRBJ2-7; 9 bases are shared with TRBD2. Per germline, CDR1 LNHDA and CDR2 SQIVND (reference sequence). There are 14 residues in the CDR3. V was clipped by 5 bases and J by 5 bases; unmatched bases: 7. The CDR3 nucleotides are TGTGCCAGTAGTTCGGGTAGCGGGAGTAACGAGCAGTACTTC. Translated: CASSSGSGSNEQYF.

The chain combines TRBV7-8 with TRBJ1-3, with D hard to call. Germline V gene data show CDR1 as SGHVS and CDR2 as FQNEAQ. The CDR3 sequence is 14 residues long. V was clipped by 4 bases and J by 2 bases, with 9 bases between them. CDR3 loop: CASSYQGAGNTIYF. The CDR3 region has the DNA TGTGCCAGCAGCTACCAAGGAGCTGGAAACACCATATATTTT.

The CDR3 nucleotides are TGTGCCAGCAGTTCGACAGGGCGTGTTTCACCCCTCCACTTT. Protein product: CASSSTGRVSPLHF. The gene calls are TRBV28 and TRBJ1-6, with 7 nucleotides matching TRBD1. Per germline, CDR1 MDHEN and CDR2 SYDVKM. This CDR3 comprises 14 residues. V shed 4 bases, J shed 9 bases, and the junction held 6 bases outside the gene matches.

The chain combines TRBV6-4 with TRBJ1-1, with a weak D call TRBD1 (5 bases). Between the trimmed V and J ends, which lost 5 bases and 0 bases, there was a span of 13 bases. There are 15 residues in the CDR3. CDR1 and CDR2 from the germline V gene are MRHNA and SNTAGT. This CDR3 is CASSQFGGVNTEAFF. CDR3 DNA sequence: TGTGCCAGCAGTCAATTCGGGGGGGTGAACACTGAAGCTTTCTTT.

This chain joins TRBV19 and TRBJ2-5, with 12 bases aligning to TRBD2. V shed 3 bases, J shed 5 bases, and the junction held 7 bases outside the gene matches. The CDR3 totals 16 residues. Germline CDR1 is LNHDA and CDR2 is SQIVND (reference sequence). For the CDR3, the DNA is TGTGCCAGTAGTATCCGACTAGCGGGAGCGCGGGAGACCCAGTACTTC. This sequence encodes CASSIRLAGARETQYF.

The gene calls are TRBV5-1 and TRBJ2-3; no reliable D call. V shed 0 bases and J shed 0 bases, with 11 bases lying between them. Germline V gives CDR1 SGHRS, CDR2 YFSETQ. This CDR3 has 16 residues. DNA of the CDR3: TGCGCCAGCAGCTTGGTTTACACAGATAGCACAGATACGCAGTATTTT. Its protein product is CASSLVYTDSTDTQYF.

Note on this clone: Germline is not matched at one junction end, which may reflect a read error. The rearrangement uses TRBV24-1 and TRBJ2-5, with D maybe TRBD2 (6 bases). This CDR3 is built from 18 residues. Germline assignment: CDR1 KGHDR and CDR2 SFDVKD. Here the CDR3 reads CATSDHGARGRGQKTQYF. In nucleotides, the CDR3 is TGTGCCACCAGTGACCACGGCGCGCGGGGACGGGGCCAAAAGACCCAGTACTTC.

This clone was picked up one time. The chain carries TRBV6-2 or TRBV6-3 and TRBJ2-1; a possible D gene is TRBD2 (5 bases). The ends were cut back, 7 bases at V and 3 bases at J, with 13 bases in the middle. The CDR3 loop spans 14 amino acids. The germline CDR1 and CDR2 sequences are MNHEY and SVGEGT. CDR3 DNA sequence: TGTGCCAGCACCCCGGACTCATTCTACAATGAGCAGTTCTTC. Amino acid sequence: CASTPDSFYNEQFF.

The CDR3 region is CASSSRSGRSYEQYF. CDR3 DNA: TGTGCCAGCAGCTCCCGCAGCGGGAGATCCTACGAGCAGTACTTC. V and J are TRBV11-2 and TRBJ2-7; 8 nucleotides match TRBD2. Germline CDR1 is SGHAT and CDR2 is FQNNGV. This CDR3 comprises 15 residues. V trimming: 4 bases; J trimming: 1 base; junction bases outside the gene matches: 6. The complete variable domain, with remaining parts taken from reference TRBV11-2 and TRBJ2-7, reads EAGVAQSPRYKIIEKRQSVAFWCNPISGHATLYWYQQILGQGPKLLIQFQNNGVVDDSQLPKDRFSAERLKGVDSTLKIQPAKLEDSAVYLCASSSRSGRSYEQYFGPGTRLTVT.